The clone carrying this T cell receptor (beta chain) showed up many times. The data derive from a study of T cells in Graves' hyperthyroidism and ophthalmopathy. Across the study: Peripheral blood was acquired at first diagnosis, ahead of any therapy whatsoever.

V lost 3 bases and J lost 0; bases outside the gene matches: 5. The CDR3 loop spans 16 amino acids. CDR1 and CDR2 (germline): MDHEN, SYDVKM. Each diagnosis drew on symptoms, thyroxine, TRAb, thyroid ultrasound and orbital computed tomography findings. RNA transcripts yielded amplified TCR beta CDR3 regions. Using the HTBI primer set, a first-round RT-PCR was run on the TCR CDR3. TCRdb reprocessed the multiplex PCR reads via MiXCR and lists one record per CDR3 protein. The sample includes about half a million distinct CDR3 sequences, about 20% of them seen just once. Sequencing was performed on blood. The chain has TRBV28 and TRBJ2-5, with 9 positions matching TRBD1. This clonotype was sampled from a woman in her 70s with Graves' ophthalmopathy. The CDR3 protein is CASSLGTGFYQETQYF. For the CDR3, the DNA is TGTGCCAGCAGTTTGGGGACAGGGTTCTACCAAGAGACCCAGTACTTC.